One and the same sample provided the 2 T cell receptor beta chains below, sequenced in a study of beta chain features in type 1 diabetes. Expressed TCRB transcripts were sequenced after all isolated RNA was converted to cDNA. Measured with immunoSEQ multiplex PCR; TCRdb has only the in-frame clones, and not every one. The data contain 350,000 to 450,000 clones, about 15% of them singletons. The sample was naive CD4+ T cells from blood. Every receptor here comes from a woman aged 18-30 years in good health.

This clone was counted only a few times. The chain employs TRBV28 and TRBJ2-7; D perhaps matches TRBD1 (6 bases). The V end was cut by 5 bases, the J end by 3 bases, with 11 bases between. Germline lookup yields CDR1 MDHEN and CDR2 SYDVKM. The CDR3 consists of 13 residues. The CDR3 region has the DNA TGTGCCAGCAGTGGGGGACACCTCTACGAGCAGTACTTC. Residues: CASSGGHLYEQYF.

This chain connects TRBV11-2 to TRBJ1-1; tentatively, D is TRBD1 (5 bases). Germline loops: CDR1 SGHAT, CDR2 FQNNGV. V shed 5 bases and J shed 1 base, with 11 bases lying between them. The CDR3 has 14 amino acids. This chain's CDR3 is CASSPGYQNTEAFF. Here the CDR3 DNA reads TGTGCCAGCAGCCCAGGGTATCAGAACACTGAAGCTTTCTTT.